This TCR beta chain stems from a study of identical twins. The study's findings and limits: Models predicted too little out-of-frame TCR alpha sharing in monozygotic twins. The same donors were not followed; conclusions instead depended on cross-sectional statistical analysis.

Notes on this clonotype: Its antigen is not identified.

Germline V lookup: CDR1 SGHTA, CDR2 FQGNSA. This CDR3 spans 16 amino acids. The ends were cut back, 2 bases at V and 0 bases at J, with 8 bases in the middle. Template switching introduced a universal primer site, and the cDNA bore unique molecular identifiers. TCRdb re-called the 5' RACE reads with MiXCR, one entry per CDR3 protein. The sample lists around 480,000 distinct CDR3 sequences; more than 13% were seen once. These records were also assigned to another study, of yellow fever vaccine responses in identical twins. That report adds: Twins reportedly showed a vaccine T cell response that seemed partly convergent and partly personalized.

The sample comprised CD4+ T cells sorted from blood. The V and J genes are TRBV7-2 and TRBJ1-6; D ambiguous. This receptor was obtained from a woman aged 18-29 years in good health. The CDR3 spells CASSLHRSSYNSPLHF. The CDR3 DNA follows: TGTGCCAGCAGCTTACATAGGAGCTCCTATAATTCACCCCTCCACTTT.